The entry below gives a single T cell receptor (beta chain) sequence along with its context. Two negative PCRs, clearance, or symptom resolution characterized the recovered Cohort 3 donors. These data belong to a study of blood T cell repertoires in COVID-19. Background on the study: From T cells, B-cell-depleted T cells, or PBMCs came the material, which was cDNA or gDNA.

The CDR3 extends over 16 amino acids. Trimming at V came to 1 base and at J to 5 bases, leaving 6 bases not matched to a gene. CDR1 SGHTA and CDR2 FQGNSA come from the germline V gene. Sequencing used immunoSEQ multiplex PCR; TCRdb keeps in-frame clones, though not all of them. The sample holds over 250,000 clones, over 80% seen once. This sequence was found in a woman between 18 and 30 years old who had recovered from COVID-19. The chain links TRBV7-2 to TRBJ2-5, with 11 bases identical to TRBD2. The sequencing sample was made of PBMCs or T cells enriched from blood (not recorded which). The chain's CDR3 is CASSLDSGGAWETQYF. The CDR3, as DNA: TGTGCCAGCAGCTTAGATAGCGGGGGGGCCTGGGAGACCCAGTACTTC.